Below are 17 T cell receptor beta chains sequenced from a single sample in a study of T cell responses to AZD1222 COVID-19 vaccine. The assay was immunoSEQ multiplex PCR, and TCRdb's table has in-frame clones only and misses some. The sample includes around 110,000 clones, 87% of them seen just once. This specimen was peripheral blood, taken on day 0 of AZD1222 vaccination. All receptors derive from an adult in good health.

Only a few counts were recorded for this clone. The rearrangement links TRBV6-1 to TRBJ2-7, with D maybe TRBD2 (5 bases). From germline, CDR1 is MNHNS and CDR2 SASEGT. V was clipped by 3 bases and J by 0 bases, with 12 bases between them. The CDR3 loop spans 15 amino acids. In DNA form, the CDR3 reads TGTGCCAGCAGTGAGAGAACGGGGTCCTCCTACGAGCAGTACTTC. It specifies CASSERTGSSYEQYF.

J is TRBJ2-3 and V is TRBV7-9, with a weak D call TRBD1 (6 bases). Germline CDR1 and CDR2: SEHNR and FQNEAQ (reference sequence). The ends were cut back, 4 bases at V and 15 bases at J, with 23 bases in the middle. This CDR3 is 14 amino acids long. The CDR3 sequence is CASSSERVRQGRYF. The CDR3 DNA reads as TGTGCCAGCAGCTCAGAGAGGGTTCGTCAGGGGCGCTATTTT.

V and J are TRBV28 and TRBJ1-2; D gene unclear. The CDR3 loop spans 13 amino acids. Trimming took off 3 bases at V and 8 bases at J, with 13 bases between the two ends. The germline CDR1 and CDR2 sequences are MDHEN and SYDVKM. The chain's CDR3 is CASSFIGEDGYTF. CDR3 bases: TGTGCCAGCAGTTTCATCGGGGAGGACGGCTACACCTTC.

This chain uses TRBV6-5 with TRBJ1-5; the D gene is possibly TRBD1 (5 bases). V was pared by 4 bases and J by 4 bases, with 14 bases between. Germline CDR1 and CDR2: MNHEY and SVGAGI. There are 15 residues in the CDR3. CDR3 amino acids: CASSFSGTANQPQHF. For the CDR3, the DNA is TGTGCCAGCAGTTTTTCCGGGACTGCAAATCAGCCCCAGCATTTT.

This chain uses TRBV24-1 with TRBJ1-5; 7 nucleotides align to TRBD1. Germline V lookup: CDR1 KGHDR, CDR2 SFDVKD. This CDR3 contains 16 residues. V lost 3 bases to trimming and J lost 2 bases; unmatched junction nucleotides: 6. The CDR3 region has the DNA TGTGCCACCAGTGATAGAGGGGGCCCGGGCAATCAGCCCCAGCATTTT. Translating it yields CATSDRGGPGNQPQHF.

The chain uses TRBV28 and TRBJ1-1; D perhaps matches TRBD1 (6 bases). Germline CDR1 is MDHEN and CDR2 is SYDVKM. Trimming removed 6 bases at V and 1 base at J, with 9 bases between. CDR3 length: 13 residues. The DNA of the CDR3 is TGTGCCAGCAGAAGGACAGAGAACACTGAAGCTTTCTTT. Its translation: CASRRTENTEAFF.

The count of this clone is one. The chain has TRBV7-2 and TRBJ1-3; D unclear. This CDR3 region has 16 residues. CDR1 is SGHTA, CDR2 FQGNSA, per germline. Trimming cost V 5 bases and J 0 bases, with 14 bases left between them. This CDR3 is CASSPDGRSSGNTIYF. The CDR3 nucleotides are TGTGCCAGCAGCCCCGATGGACGATCCTCTGGAAACACCATATATTTT.

V and J are TRBV28 and TRBJ2-3; the D is unclear. Between the trimmed V and J ends, which lost 7 bases and 1 base, there was a span of 15 bases. Per germline, CDR1 MDHEN and CDR2 SYDVKM. This CDR3 region has 15 residues. CDR3 nucleotides: TGTGCCAGCACCCGGCCAAGTACTCGCACAGATACGCAGTATTTT. Translating gives CASTRPSTRTDTQYF.

The chain uses TRBV2 and TRBJ1-6, with D tentatively TRBD1 (6 bases). Germline V gene sequence: CDR1 SNHLY, CDR2 FYNNEI. The V end was cut by 10 bases, the J end by 4 bases, with 11 bases between. The CDR3 has 13 residues. This CDR3 is CATSQGYNSPLHF. The CDR3 DNA reads as TGTGCCACCTCACAGGGATATAATTCACCCCTCCACTTT.

This chain connects TRBV28 to TRBJ2-7; tentatively, D is TRBD2 (6 bases). Germline assignment: CDR1 MDHEN and CDR2 SYDVKM. The CDR3 loop spans 14 amino acids. Trimming removed 3 bases from V and 6 bases from J, with 15 bases in between. DNA for the CDR3: TGTGCCAGCAGTTTCTTCCACCAGGGAGGCGAGCAGTACTTC. Amino acids: CASSFFHQGGEQYF.

This sequence joins TRBV27 and TRBJ2-3, with a weak D call TRBD2 (6 bases). V was shortened by 3 bases and J by 1 base, with 14 bases between the two germline ends. CDR3 length equals 16 residues. Germline CDR1 and CDR2: MNHEY and SMNVEV (reference sequence). CDR3 sequence reads: CASSLSISGGTDTQYF. The CDR3 region has the DNA TGTGCCAGCAGTTTGTCGATTAGCGGAGGCACAGATACGCAGTATTTT.

In its sample, this clone was seen once. The CDR3 reads CASSFLQTGGLEAFF. The CDR3 DNA reads as TGTGCCAGCAGTTTTCTACAGACAGGTGGGCTTGAAGCTTTCTTT. V is TRBV28 and J is TRBJ1-1; perhaps TRBD1 as D (6 bases). V lost 3 bases and J lost 7, with 18 bases in between. Germline CDR1 is MDHEN and CDR2 is SYDVKM. The CDR3 spans 15 residues.

This chain joins TRBV19 and TRBJ2-2; perhaps TRBD2 as D (6 bases). CDR3 size: 15 residues. CDR1 and CDR2 from the germline V gene are LNHDA and SQIVND (reference sequence). Deletions cut 5 bases from V and 1 base from J, with 11 bases between. The CDR3 DNA reads as TGTGCCAGTAGTGCCGGGAGTGGGAACACCGGGGAGCTGTTTTTT. It codes for CASSAGSGNTGELFF.

This clone was detected only once. J is TRBJ2-7 and V is TRBV5-6, with no clear D. Germline CDR1 and CDR2: SGHDT and YYEEEE. The CDR3 totals 11 residues. V shed 3 bases and J shed 5 bases, with 6 bases lying between them. CDR3 DNA: TGTGCCAGCAGCTCTTTAGACGAGCAGTACTTC. Its translation: CASSSLDEQYF.

The chain couples TRBV19 to TRBJ2-1; 10 bases map to TRBD2. J was trimmed by 5 bases and V by 5 bases; bases with no gene match: 6. Germline CDR1 and CDR2: LNHDA and SQIVND (reference sequence). CDR3 size: 15 residues. The CDR3 DNA reads as TGTGCCAGTAGTCCTCGACTAGCGGGTGACAATGAGCAGTTCTTC. This codes for CASSPRLAGDNEQFF.

The chain combines TRBV3-1 (or the pseudogene TRBV3-2) with TRBJ2-1, with TRBD2 matching over 7 bases. Losses at the gene ends were 6 bases for V and 3 bases for J; bases not matched to a gene: 14. This CDR3 comprises 17 residues. Germline CDR1 LGHDT, CDR2 YNNKEL (reference sequence). The CDR3 DNA sequence: TGTGCCAGCAGTACCGGGGGGATTGGGACTGGCTACAATGAGCAGTTCTTC. Translated: CASSTGGIGTGYNEQFF.

The V call is TRBV24-1, the J call TRBJ2-1; D assignment may be TRBD1 or TRBD2 (5 bases each). Germline CDR1 is KGHDR and CDR2 is SFDVKD. V lost 3 bases, J lost 2 bases, and 10 bases lay in between. This CDR3 region has 15 residues. The CDR3 sequence is CATSDPGTAYNEQFF. CDR3 in DNA: TGTGCCACCAGTGATCCCGGGACGGCCTACAATGAGCAGTTCTTC.